A selection of T cell receptor beta chains follows, all from one sample in a study of PD-1 blockade in classical Hodgkin lymphoma. Measured with immunoSEQ multiplex PCR; TCRdb has only the in-frame clones, and not every one. This sample has about 93,000 clones, with around 80% found just once. The sample consisted of peripheral blood mononuclear cells (PBMCs), taken before the fourth cycle of nivolumab. Every receptor here comes from a human donor with classical Hodgkin lymphoma. Each CDR3 is given with its conserved first and last residue. D genes are given only for firm matches. The listing skips clone size in some rows; elsewhere it reads once, few, many or a size class.

.	TRBV5-1	TRBJ1-4	.	CASSFLGDGEKLFF	TGCGCCAGCAGCTTCCTCGGGGACGGGGAAAAACTGTTTTTT
.	TRBV6-5	TRBJ1-4	.	CASSYSYRGVKEKLFF	TGTGCCAGCAGTTACTCGTATAGGGGGGTGAAGGAAAAACTGTTTTTT
few	TRBV9	TRBJ1-3	.	CASSVQGSGNTIYF	TGTGCCAGCAGCGTACAGGGCTCTGGAAACACCATATATTTT
few	TRBV14	TRBJ2-2	.	CASSQELGGNLSGELFF	TGTGCCAGCAGCCAAGAATTAGGGGGAAATCTCTCCGGGGAGCTGTTTTTT
.	TRBV28	TRBJ2-7	TRBD2	CASSLAGGLTGGSNEQYF	TGTGCCAGCAGTTTAGCTGGCGGTCTCACGGGGGGAAGCAACGAGCAGTACTTC
.	TRBV7-2	TRBJ2-7	.	CASSYSPSDPPYEQYF	TGTGCCAGCAGCTACTCCCCATCGGACCCGCCCTACGAGCAGTACTTC
.	TRBV5-1	TRBJ1-6	.	CASSATPGDSPLHF	TGCGCCAGCAGCGCCACCCCTGGGGATTCACCCCTCCACTTT
.	TRBV25-1	TRBJ1-1	.	CASSAVWGPEAFF	TGTGCCAGCAGTGCCGTCTGGGGTCCTGAAGCTTTCTTT
.	TRBV4-1	TRBJ2-7	TRBD2	CASSSPRTSSSYEQYF	TGCGCCAGCAGCTCCCCCAGGACTAGCTCTTCCTACGAGCAGTACTTC
once	TRBV2	TRBJ2-5	.	CASSGETGLETQYF	TGTGCCAGCAGTGGGGAAACAGGGTTGGAGACCCAGTACTTC
few	TRBV7-3	TRBJ1-2	.	CASSLNPGIPLYGYTF	TGTGCCAGCAGCTTAAACCCCGGTATCCCTCTTTATGGCTACACCTTC
few	TRBV9	TRBJ2-3	.	CASSVLDRSTDTQYF	TGTGCCAGCAGCGTCCTCGACAGGAGCACAGATACGCAGTATTTT
.	TRBV5-6	TRBJ1-2	.	CASSPLIGDYGYTF	TGTGCCAGCAGCCCCCTTATAGGGGACTATGGCTACACCTTC
once	TRBV27	TRBJ2-7	TRBD2	CASSRKPGLVYEQYF	TGTGCCAGCAGTCGAAAACCGGGACTAGTCTACGAGCAGTACTTC
.	TRBV9	TRBJ2-1	TRBD1	CASSVGPSSGTGYNEQFF	TGTGCCAGCAGCGTAGGCCCCTCCTCGGGGACAGGGTACAATGAGCAGTTCTTC
few	TRBV18	TRBJ2-1	.	CASSLLNLDQQFF	TGTGCCAGCTCATTACTAAACCTCGATCAGCAGTTCTTC
once	TRBV6-4	TRBJ1-2	.	CASSDSGLANYGYTF	TGTGCCAGCAGTGACTCAGGATTAGCTAACTATGGCTACACCTTC
.	TRBV2	TRBJ2-5	TRBD1	CASSYRTGVETQYF	TGTGCCAGCAGTTACCGGACAGGGGTTGAGACCCAGTACTTC
once	TRBV12-5	TRBJ1-2	TRBD1	CASGLVPGQGSSNYGYTF	TGTGCTAGTGGTTTGGTACCGGGACAGGGGTCTAGTAACTATGGCTACACCTTC
.	TRBV4-2	TRBJ1-2	.	CASSQSLGVYTF	TGTGCCAGCAGCCAATCGCTTGGTGTCTACACCTTC
.	TRBV28	TRBJ2-1	.	CASSVRIGPYNEQFF	TGTGCCAGCAGCGTCCGGATAGGGCCCTACAATGAGCAGTTCTTC
.	TRBV5-6	TRBJ2-5	TRBD2	CASSLATLAGETQYF	TGTGCCAGCAGCTTGGCGACCCTAGCGGGGGAGACCCAGTACTTC